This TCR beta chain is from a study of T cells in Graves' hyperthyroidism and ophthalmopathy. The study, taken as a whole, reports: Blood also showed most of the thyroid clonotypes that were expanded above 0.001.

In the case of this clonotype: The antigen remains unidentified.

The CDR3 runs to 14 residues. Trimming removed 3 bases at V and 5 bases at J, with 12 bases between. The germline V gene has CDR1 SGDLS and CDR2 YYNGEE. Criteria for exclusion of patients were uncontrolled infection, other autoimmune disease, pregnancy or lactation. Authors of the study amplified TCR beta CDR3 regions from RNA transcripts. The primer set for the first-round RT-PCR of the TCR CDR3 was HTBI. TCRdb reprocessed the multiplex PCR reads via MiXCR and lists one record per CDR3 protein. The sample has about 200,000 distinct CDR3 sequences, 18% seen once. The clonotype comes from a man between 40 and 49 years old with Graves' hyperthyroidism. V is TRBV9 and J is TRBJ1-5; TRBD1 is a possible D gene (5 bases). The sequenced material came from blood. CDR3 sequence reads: CASSAPGRDQPQHF. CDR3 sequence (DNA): TGTGCCAGCAGCGCCCCAGGGAGGGATCAGCCCCAGCATTTT.